Listed here is a single TCR beta chain. Its antigen is unidentified. Sorted subsets were CFSE-labeled and cultured four to six days with allogeneic dendritic cells. Naive CD45RA+ and memory CD45RO+ CD4+ or CD8+ T cells were FACS-sorted. V was pared by 5 bases and J by 3 bases, with 17 bases between. The CDR3 contains 15 residues. Germline loops: CDR1 SGHVS, CDR2 FQNEAQ. This entry is derived from a study of regulatory dendritic cells for organ transplantation. The overall study: Monocytes received vitamin D3 on days 0 and 4, IL-10 on day 4. Study-level points and caveats: The authors noted considerable between-person heterogeneity in alloreactive memory CD8+ cells. Memory T cells were less diverse than naive, with memory CD8+ most oligoclonal.

Sequenced by immunoSEQ multiplex PCR; TCRdb stores in-frame clones only, minus some. Found here are about 21,000 clones, roughly 85% of them singletons; the top ten hold 0.68%. The clonotype comes from a human donor in good health. The rearrangement joins TRBV7-8 to TRBJ2-7; D possibly corresponds to TRBD1 (6 bases). Sequencing was carried out using naive CD4+ T cells from blood cultured with regulatory dendritic cells. Subset here: CD45RA+ naive T cells. The CDR3 loop is CASSISSRGFYEQYF. The CDR3, as DNA: TGTGCCAGCAGCATTTCAAGTAGGGGGTTCTACGAGCAGTACTTC.